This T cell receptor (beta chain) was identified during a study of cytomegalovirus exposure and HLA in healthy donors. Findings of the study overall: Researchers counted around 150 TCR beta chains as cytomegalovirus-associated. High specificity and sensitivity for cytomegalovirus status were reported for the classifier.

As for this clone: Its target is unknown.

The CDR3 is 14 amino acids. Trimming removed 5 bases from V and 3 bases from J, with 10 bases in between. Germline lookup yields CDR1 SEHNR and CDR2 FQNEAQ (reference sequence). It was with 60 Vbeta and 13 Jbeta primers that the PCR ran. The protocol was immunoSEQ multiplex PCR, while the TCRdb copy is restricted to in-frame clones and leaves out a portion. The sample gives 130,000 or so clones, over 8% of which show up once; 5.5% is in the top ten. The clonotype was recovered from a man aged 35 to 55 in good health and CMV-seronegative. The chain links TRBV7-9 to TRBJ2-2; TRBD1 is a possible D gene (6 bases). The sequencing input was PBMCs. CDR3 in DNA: TGTGCCAGCAGCCCAGGGGTATACACCGGGGAGCTGTTTTTT. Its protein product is CASSPGVYTGELFF.